The 3 T cell receptor beta chains below all came from one sample that was sequenced in a study of blood T cell repertoires in COVID-19. Libraries were prepared by immunoSEQ multiplex PCR; TCRdb keeps only in-frame clonotypes and omits some of them. The sample consists of about 78,000 clones, roughly 86% of them appearing once. Sequenced: peripheral blood. The receptors come from a man aged 50 to 59 with active or convalescent COVID-19.

The chain carries TRBV5-1 and TRBJ1-1, with D perhaps matching TRBD1 (5 bases). V shed 3 bases and J shed 5 bases, with 11 bases lying between them. Germline values: CDR1 SGHRS, CDR2 YFSETQ. This CDR3 contains 13 residues. The CDR3 loop is CASSWLEGTEAFF. The CDR3 coding sequence is TGCGCCAGCAGCTGGCTGGAGGGGACTGAAGCTTTCTTT.

The genes are TRBV9 and TRBJ2-3, with 12 bases fitting TRBD2. The CDR3 has 16 residues. With V trimmed by 4 bases and J by 2 bases, 5 bases remained unmatched. Germline V gene lookup returns CDR1 SGDLS and CDR2 YYNGEE. This chain's CDR3 is CASSLTSGGFTDTQYF. CDR3 DNA: TGTGCCAGCAGCCTTACTAGCGGGGGGTTCACAGATACGCAGTATTTT.

This sequence joins TRBV6-1 and TRBJ2-2; 7 bases are a match to TRBD1. Unmatched junction bases numbered 7, after V lost 2 bases and J lost 7 bases. CDR1 MNHNS and CDR2 SASEGT come from the germline V gene. There are 15 residues in the CDR3. The CDR3 sequence is CASSETRGPGGELFF. CDR3 nucleotides: TGTGCCAGCAGTGAAACGAGGGGGCCGGGCGGGGAGCTGTTTTTT.